This entry lists 7 T cell receptor beta chains sequenced from one sample in a study of CD8+ T cells in alopecia areata. The sample's treatment: oral pan-JAK inhibitor, 5-10 mg twice daily. RNA, once extracted, was reverse transcribed into cDNA for use as the sequencing template. TCRdb keeps only in-frame clones here, not all; method: immunoSEQ multiplex PCR. Of 110,000 to 150,000 clones listed, 50% to 65% were seen once; the top ten hold approximately 15%. Sequences were derived from CD8+ T cells sorted from blood, sampled at week 4, from a patient treated with tofacitinib. All receptors derive from a human donor with alopecia areata.

This clone was detected a few times. J is TRBJ2-1 and V is TRBV6-5, with 9 positions matching TRBD1. This CDR3 has 14 residues. V trimming: 6 bases; J trimming: 7 bases; junction bases outside the gene matches: 7. Per germline, CDR1 MNHEY and CDR2 SVGAGI. For the CDR3, the DNA is TGTGCCAGCAGACAGGGGACAGGGTGGAATGAGCAGTTCTTC. It codes for CASRQGTGWNEQFF.

The chain links TRBV5-1 to TRBJ2-3; D unclear. The CDR3 is made up of 14 amino acids. CDR1 is SGHRS, CDR2 YFSETQ, per germline. The V end lost 1 base, the J end lost 5 bases, and 11 bases lay between the germline ends. This chain's CDR3 is CASSLRARRDTQYF. CDR3 in DNA: TGCGCCAGCAGCTTGCGGGCCCGAAGAGATACGCAGTATTTT.

This clone was counted only a few times. The chain has TRBV6-5 and TRBJ1-2; D is ambiguous. The length of the CDR3 is 14 residues. The V gene lost 5 bases and the J gene lost 0 bases, with 10 bases spanning the gap. Germline V gene lookup returns CDR1 MNHEY and CDR2 SVGAGI. Written as DNA, the CDR3 is TGTGCCAGCAGTACAAGTCTAGCTAACTATGGCTACACCTTC. Its protein product is CASSTSLANYGYTF.

This clone was seen only a few times. The chain is built from TRBV29-1 and TRBJ2-7, with D uncertain. Germline V CDR1 and CDR2: SQVTM, ANQGSEA. The V end lost 2 bases, the J end lost 2 bases, and 10 bases lay between the germline ends. CDR3 length: 13 amino acids. The CDR3 is CSVEMGPPYEQYF. CDR3 nucleotides: TGCAGCGTTGAAATGGGCCCGCCCTACGAGCAGTACTTC.

The rearrangement uses TRBV9 and TRBJ2-5, with D possibly matching TRBD2 (6 bases). V was trimmed by 0 bases and J by 1 base, leaving 13 bases between them. This CDR3 contains 16 residues. CDR1 and CDR2 (germline): SGDLS, YYNGEE. This CDR3 is CASSVAGGNPQETQYF. CDR3 DNA: TGTGCCAGCAGCGTAGCTGGGGGGAATCCCCAAGAGACCCAGTACTTC.

The CDR3 here is CSVAGTGAVVNGNTIYF. As DNA, the CDR3 is TGCAGCGTTGCCGGGACAGGGGCAGTCGTGAATGGAAACACCATATATTTT. The V gene is TRBV29-1, the J gene TRBJ1-3; 10 bases match TRBD1. CDR1 is SQVTM, CDR2 ANQGSEA, per germline. The CDR3 has 17 amino acids. J lost 3 bases, V lost 4 bases, and 12 bases had no gene match.

V gene TRBV5-1 combines with J gene TRBJ2-5, with D uncertain. V dropped 6 bases and J dropped 4 bases, with 13 bases sitting between them. The CDR3 has 13 residues. From germline, CDR1 is SGHRS and CDR2 YFSETQ. The CDR3 DNA sequence: TGCGCCAGCAAACTTGACCCCCGAGAGACCCAGTACTTC. Translating it yields CASKLDPRETQYF.